This TCR beta chain was captured in a study of shared clonotypes between healthy human individuals. CDR3 length equals 15 residues. Trimming cost V 1 base and J 4 bases, with 13 bases left between them. Per germline, CDR1 MDHEN and CDR2 SYDVKM. Method: immunoSEQ multiplex PCR; TCRdb's copy keeps in-frame clones and lacks some. This repertoire shows about 490,000 clones, around 80% found once; its top ten account for 10% to 15%. The chain employs TRBV28 and TRBJ1-1; the D is unclear. The TCR sequence derives from a woman aged 40 to 50 in good health. Some clones in this sample may be carry-over from other donors' samples. What was sequenced was PBMCs. The CDR3 DNA reads TGTGCCAGCAGTTTATTATTGGCCTCGAGCACTGAAGCTTTCTTT. Its translation: CASSLLLASSTEAFF.